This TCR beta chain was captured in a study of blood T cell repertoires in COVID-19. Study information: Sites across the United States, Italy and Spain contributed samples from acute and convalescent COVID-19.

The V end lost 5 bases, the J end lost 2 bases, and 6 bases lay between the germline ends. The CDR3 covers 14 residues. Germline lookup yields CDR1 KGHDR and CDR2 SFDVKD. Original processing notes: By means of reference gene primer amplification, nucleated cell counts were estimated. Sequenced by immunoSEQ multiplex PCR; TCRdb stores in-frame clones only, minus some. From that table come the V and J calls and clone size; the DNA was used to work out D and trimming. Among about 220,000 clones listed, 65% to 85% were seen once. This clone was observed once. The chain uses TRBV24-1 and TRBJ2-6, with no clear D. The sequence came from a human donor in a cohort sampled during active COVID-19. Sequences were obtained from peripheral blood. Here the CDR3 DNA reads TGTGCCACCAGTGGAGGTACTGGGGCCAACGTCCTGACTTTC. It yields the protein CATSGGTGANVLTF.